The present entry profiles one T cell receptor beta chain with its context. The germline gives CDR1 SNHLY, CDR2 FYNNEI. The junction had 11 bases not matched to a gene; V was cut back by 5 bases and J by 8 bases. The CDR3 totals 15 residues. Using immunoSEQ multiplex PCR, the repertoire was profiled, and TCRdb retains in-frame clones only, with some absent. The sample yields 130,000 or so clones, about 94% seen once. The data stem from a study of T cell changes during pregnancy in multiple sclerosis. The origin of this receptor is a female donor with multiple sclerosis, enrolled in a pregnancy study. This chain connects TRBV2 to TRBJ1-4; 7 nucleotides line up with TRBD1. The material sequenced was peripheral blood, taken before pregnancy. CDR3 sequence reads: CASSSRGRAEEKLFF. The CDR3 region has the DNA TGTGCCAGCAGTTCGAGGGGGCGAGCGGAAGAAAAACTGTTTTTT.